This record looks at one T cell receptor beta chain sequence and its context. This clonotype was seen a handful of times. Which antigen it targets is not known. No clone much larger than this one lies a single base away; base qualities are absent. For CDR1 and CDR2, the germline V gene lists SGHRS and YFSETQ. The CDR3 starts with the cysteine, ends with the phenylalanine, and has 13 residues. Only the CDR3 DNA stays, 39 bases, in frame from base 1. V gives up 6 bases and J gives up 3 bases, and the segment between their germline ends measures 13 bases. TCR cDNA was made using 5'RACE template switching, a step that added a universal primer site and unique molecular identifiers. cDNA synthesis was primed from both the TCR alpha and TCR beta constant segments. Two PCR steps were used to amplify libraries, with sample barcodes and sequencing adapters being added in the second step. Libraries were sequenced on Illumina HiSeq 2500 (2x100 bp) or NovaSeq (2x150 bp). The source study handled its data this way. Reads were demultiplexed and collapsed into UMI consensus sequences with MIGEC, and V(D)J alignment was performed with MiXCR. Using edgeR on replicate PBMC samples, clonotypes were called vaccine-responding if FDR was below 0.01 and the log2 fold change was above 5 up to day 15. Each bulk clonotype was labeled CD4 or CD8 based on which sequenced repertoire, CD4 or CD8, contained the clonotype at higher abundance. The raw public data were reprocessed by TCRdb itself: fastp quality trimming at Q25, MiXCR clonotype calling, in-frame beta chains only. Rows with one shared CDR3 protein collapse into an entry with the most common genes and DNA. Clone size and V and J calls follow TCRdb, not the original study. The sample has hundreds of thousands of distinct CDR3 sequences on record, 9% to 15% of them singletons. 15% of the sample lies in the top ten.

This sample was taken from a study of T cells after yellow fever vaccination (dated by TCRdb to about 2019). Regarding the complete study: The SMART-Seq v4 Ultra Low Input RNA kit was used to prepare libraries from fractions with low cell numbers. Two healthy male donors made up the cohort, one aged 18 to 30 years and the other aged 30 to 40 years. Blood was drawn at multiple timepoints before and after primary and secondary immunization, with bulk PBMC replicates and cell subsets isolated. To follow T-cell clones before and after primary and booster YFV17D yellow fever vaccination, bulk TCR alpha and beta repertoires were sequenced over time.

What the research found in general, with its limitations: A small fraction of clonotypes appeared in both the CD4 and CD8 compartments, likely as a result of convergent recombination. The secondary T-cell response was found to be weaker but faster than the primary response, with a peak reached on day 5 rather than on day 15. After the booster, most of the clones that had expanded following primary vaccination were detected again (almost 98% of CD4 and around 87% of CD8), which suggests that memory was broadly maintained. Only a couple of donors were included in the study, so the extent to which the findings can be generalized is limited. Computational filtering was required because FACS-sorted repertoires could contain abundant contaminating clonotypes from the bulk population.

The treatment or condition label for this specimen denotes: live attenuated yellow fever vaccine strain. Two biological replicates of bulk PBMCs were collected at each blood-draw timepoint. A standard Ficoll-Paque protocol was used to isolate PBMCs from peripheral blood. RNA was extracted with TriZol from bulk PBMCs, CD4 and CD8 fractions, and dextramer-positive and dextramer-negative fractions. This receptor was identified in a man aged 25 to 45 who received the YFV17D yellow fever vaccine. The chain is made from TRBV5-1 and TRBJ2-7, and possibly TRBD1, on 5 matching bases. The material was PBMCs, obtained on the day of the yellow fever booster vaccination. CDR3 loop: CASNPGNDYEQYF. The nucleotide sequence reads TGCGCCAGCAATCCAGGGAACGACTACGAGCAGTACTTC.